This T cell receptor (beta chain) emerged from a study of cytomegalovirus exposure and HLA in healthy donors. Overall study results and limits: A list of roughly 180 TCR beta chains associated with cytomegalovirus was given. As confirmed in vitro, three CMV-associated chains were specific for CMV antigens.

This CDR3 region has 14 residues. Germline CDR1 SGHNT, CDR2 YYREEE (reference sequence). Losses at the gene ends were 6 bases for V and 7 bases for J; bases not matched to a gene: 7. The donors were members of the validation cohort comprising about 130 subjects, separate from the approximately 670-subject first cohort. Repertoires were generated with immunoSEQ multiplex PCR, while TCRdb's copy carries only in-frame clones and drops some. The sample lists around 400,000 clones, roughly 85% occurring once. With respect to this clone: The antigen is unknown.

The chain recombines TRBV5-4 with TRBJ1-4, with TRBD1 identical over 9 bases. This receptor was identified in a woman aged 18-29 years in good health and CMV-seronegative. The material sequenced was PBMCs. CDR3 loop: CASTKDRGSEKLFF. The CDR3 DNA reads TGTGCCAGCACCAAGGACAGGGGCAGTGAAAAACTGTTTTTT.